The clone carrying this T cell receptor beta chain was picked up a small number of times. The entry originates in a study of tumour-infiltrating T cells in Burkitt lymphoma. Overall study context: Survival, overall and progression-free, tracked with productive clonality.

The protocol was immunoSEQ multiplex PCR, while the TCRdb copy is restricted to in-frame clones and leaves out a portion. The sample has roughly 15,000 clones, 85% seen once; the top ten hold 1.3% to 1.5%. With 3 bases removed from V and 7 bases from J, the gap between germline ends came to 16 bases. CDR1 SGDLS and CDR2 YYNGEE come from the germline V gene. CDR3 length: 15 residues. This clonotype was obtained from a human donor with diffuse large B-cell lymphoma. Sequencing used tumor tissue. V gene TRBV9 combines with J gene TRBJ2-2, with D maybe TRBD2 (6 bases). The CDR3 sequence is CASSASSGLLGELFF. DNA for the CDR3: TGTGCCAGCAGCGCGTCGTCGGGACTGCTCGGGGAGCTGTTTTTT.